This T cell receptor beta chain is from a study of blood T cell repertoires in COVID-19. Overall study: COVID-19 samples from acute and convalescent phases originated in the United States, Italy and Spain. T cells, B-cell-depleted T cells, or PBMCs provided the cDNA or gDNA that served as material.

The V end was cut by 6 bases, the J end by 1 base, with 7 bases between. The germline gives CDR1 MNHEY, CDR2 SVGAGI. The CDR3 loop spans 12 amino acids. Only a few counts were recorded for this clone. Original analysis: Cell counts per sample came from amplifying reference gene primers. Here immunoSEQ multiplex PCR was the method, and the copy in TCRdb shows in-frame clones only, minus some. V and J calls and clone size are copied from that table; D and trimming were computed from the DNA. The repertoire holds 200,000 to 300,000 clones, 88% seen once, with about 0.74% in the top ten. The J gene is TRBJ2-7, the V gene TRBV6-5, with no clear D. Sequenced input: peripheral blood. The clonotype was recovered from a woman under 40 with acute or convalescent COVID-19. The CDR3 DNA sequence: TGTGCCAGCAGCCTAAATTCCTACGAGCAGTACTTC. Protein: CASSLNSYEQYF.